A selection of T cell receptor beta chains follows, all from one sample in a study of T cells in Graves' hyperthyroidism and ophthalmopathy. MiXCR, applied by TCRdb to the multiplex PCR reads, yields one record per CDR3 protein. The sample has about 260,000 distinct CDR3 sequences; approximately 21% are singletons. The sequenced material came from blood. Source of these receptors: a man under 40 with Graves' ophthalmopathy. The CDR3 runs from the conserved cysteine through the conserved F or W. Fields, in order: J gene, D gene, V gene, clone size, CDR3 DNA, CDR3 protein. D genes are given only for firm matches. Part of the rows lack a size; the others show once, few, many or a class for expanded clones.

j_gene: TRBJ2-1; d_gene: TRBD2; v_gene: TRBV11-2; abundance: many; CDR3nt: TGTGCCAGCAGCCCTCTAGCGGAGTTCTACAATGAGCAGTTCTTC; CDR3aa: CASSPLAEFYNEQFF
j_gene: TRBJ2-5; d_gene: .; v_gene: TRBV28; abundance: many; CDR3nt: TGTGCCAGCAGTTTAGGGGCAGGGCACCAAGAGACCCAGTACTTC; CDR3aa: CASSLGAGHQETQYF
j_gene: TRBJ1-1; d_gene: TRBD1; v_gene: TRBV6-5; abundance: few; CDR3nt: TGTGCCAGCAGTTACTCTCGACAGGGCGTGACTGAAGCTTTCTTT; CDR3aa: CASSYSRQGVTEAFF
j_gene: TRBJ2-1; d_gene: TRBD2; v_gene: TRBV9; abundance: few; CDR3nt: TGTGCCAGCAGCGTAGCCCCTAGGACTAGCGGGGACAATGAGCAGTTCTTC; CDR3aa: CASSVAPRTSGDNEQFF
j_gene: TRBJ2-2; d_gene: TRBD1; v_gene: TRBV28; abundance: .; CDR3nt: TGTGCCAGCAGTTTTTACCCGGGACGGACAGGAGGCACCGGGGAGCTGTTTTTT; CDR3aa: CASSFYPGRTGGTGELFF
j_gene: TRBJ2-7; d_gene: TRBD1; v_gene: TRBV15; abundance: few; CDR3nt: TGTGCCACCAGCAGATTCCTGGGACAGGGGATGAACGAGCAGTACTTC; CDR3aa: CATSRFLGQGMNEQYF
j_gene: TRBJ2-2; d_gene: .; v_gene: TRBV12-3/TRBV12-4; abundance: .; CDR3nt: TGTGCCAGCAGTAACGTGGCGGGTCGCCACACCGGGGAGCTGTTTTTT; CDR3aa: CASSNVAGRHTGELFF
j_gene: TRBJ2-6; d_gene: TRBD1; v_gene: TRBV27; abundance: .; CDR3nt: TGTGCCAGCAGTCTAGGGTACAGGGGGCGGTCTGGGGCCAACGTCCTGACTTTC; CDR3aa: CASSLGYRGRSGANVLTF
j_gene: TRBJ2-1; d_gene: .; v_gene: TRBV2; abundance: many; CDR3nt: TGTGCCAGCAGTCCTAGGGTAGAGCAGTTCTTC; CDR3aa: CASSPRVEQFF
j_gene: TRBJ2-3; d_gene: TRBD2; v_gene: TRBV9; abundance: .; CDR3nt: TGTGCCAGCGGGCCTAGCGGGAGTACAGATACGCAGTATTTT; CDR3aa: CASGPSGSTDTQYF
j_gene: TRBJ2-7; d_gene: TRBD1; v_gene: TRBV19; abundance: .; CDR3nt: TGTGCCAGTAGACCTACAGGGGACCACGAGCAGTACTTC; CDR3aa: CASRPTGDHEQYF
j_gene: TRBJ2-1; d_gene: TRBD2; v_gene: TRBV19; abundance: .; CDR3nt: TGTGCCAGTAGTATTAGGCCCTGGGCTAGCGGGTCAAGCTCCTACAATGAGCAGTTCTTC; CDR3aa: CASSIRPWASGSSSYNEQFF
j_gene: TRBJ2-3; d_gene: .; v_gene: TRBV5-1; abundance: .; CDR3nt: TGCGCCAGCAGCTTGGACAGTGGGCCAGATACGCAGTATTTT; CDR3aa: CASSLDSGPDTQYF
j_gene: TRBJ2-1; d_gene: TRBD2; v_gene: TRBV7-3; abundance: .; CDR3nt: TGTGCCAGCAGCCCGGGAGGGCAAAATGAGCAGTTCTTC; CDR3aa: CASSPGGQNEQFF
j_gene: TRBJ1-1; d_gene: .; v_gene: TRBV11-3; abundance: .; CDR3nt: TGTGCCAGCACCAGGGGCGAGGTCACTGAAGCTTTCTTT; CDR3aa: CASTRGEVTEAFF
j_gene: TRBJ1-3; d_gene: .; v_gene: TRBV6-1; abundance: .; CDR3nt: TGTGCCAGCAGGAGACAGCTTCGCCCCGAAAACACCATATATTTT; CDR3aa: CASRRQLRPENTIYF
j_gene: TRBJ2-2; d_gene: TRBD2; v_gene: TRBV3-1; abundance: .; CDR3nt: TGTGCCAGCAGCCGGACTCGGAGCGGGAGACTTAACACCGGGGAGCTGTTTTTT; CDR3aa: CASSRTRSGRLNTGELFF
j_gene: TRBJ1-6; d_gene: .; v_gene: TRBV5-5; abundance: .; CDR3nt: TGTGCCAGCAGCTGCCGGGACGCTAATTCACCCCTCCACTTT; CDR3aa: CASSCRDANSPLHF
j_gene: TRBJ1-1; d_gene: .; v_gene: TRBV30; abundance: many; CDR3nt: TGTGCCTGGAGTTTGGTGAGCAGGGCTAGGACTGAAGCTTTCTTT; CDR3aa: CAWSLVSRARTEAFF
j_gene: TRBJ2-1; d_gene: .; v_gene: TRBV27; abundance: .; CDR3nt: TGTGCCAGCAGGTCTGCCCCCTCCTACAATGAGCAGTTCTTC; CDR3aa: CASRSAPSYNEQFF
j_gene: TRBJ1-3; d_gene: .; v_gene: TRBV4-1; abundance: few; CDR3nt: TGCGCCAGCAGCCAAGATGGCGTCTCTGGAAACACCATATATTTT; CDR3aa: CASSQDGVSGNTIYF
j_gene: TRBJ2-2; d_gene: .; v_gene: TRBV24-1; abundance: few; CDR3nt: TGTGCCACCAGTCCCCAGTCATGGTCCGGGGAGCTGTTTTTT; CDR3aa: CATSPQSWSGELFF
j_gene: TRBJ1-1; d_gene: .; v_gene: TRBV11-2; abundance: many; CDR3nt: TGTGCCAGCAGACGAAACCAGAACACTGAAGCTTTCTTT; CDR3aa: CASRRNQNTEAFF
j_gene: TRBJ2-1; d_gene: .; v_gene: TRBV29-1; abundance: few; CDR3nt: TGCAGTCAGATGTTATACAATGAGCAGTTCTTC; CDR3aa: CSQMLYNEQFF
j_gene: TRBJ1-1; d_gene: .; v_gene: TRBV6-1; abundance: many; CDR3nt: TGTGCCAGCAGTGAAGGAATTGGTCGGGGGGCCAACACGGCAGCTTTCTTT; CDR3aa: CASSEGIGRGANTAAFF
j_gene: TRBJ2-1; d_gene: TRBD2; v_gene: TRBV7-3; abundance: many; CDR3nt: TGTGCCAGCAGCTTAACGGCTAGCGGGATTCTCAATGAGCAGTTCTTC; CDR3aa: CASSLTASGILNEQFF
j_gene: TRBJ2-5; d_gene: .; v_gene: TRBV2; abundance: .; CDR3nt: TGTGCCAGCAGTGAGGTTGAGACCCAGTACTTC; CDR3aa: CASSEVETQYF
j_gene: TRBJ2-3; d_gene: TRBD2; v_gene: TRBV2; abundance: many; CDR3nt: TGTGCCAGCGTAGTCGGACTAGCGAGACCCACAGATACGCAGTATTTT; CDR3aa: CASVVGLARPTDTQYF